This T cell receptor (beta chain) stems from a study of regulatory T cells in long-lasting Graves disease. In its sample, this clonotype was seen many times. Time point specified: newly diagnosed GD, antithyroid drugs for less than 3 months. Preparation of the TCR library used RNA extracted from PBMCs. Both iRepertoire HTBI primers and Arm-PCR of CDR3 regions were used to build the TCR beta libraries. TCRdb processed the multiplex PCR reads anew with MiXCR; each CDR3 protein has one entry. Here the sample spans about 450,000 distinct CDR3 sequences, about 15% being singletons. Germline V gene data show CDR1 as MNHEY and CDR2 as SMNVEV (reference sequence). CDR3 length: 21 residues. V was pared by 5 bases and J by 4 bases, with 33 bases between. These data were also filed under a second study, of T cells in Graves' hyperthyroidism and ophthalmopathy. That work states: Over 18 months, lack of ophthalmopathy progression marked Graves' hyperthyroidism as stable. Clinical symptoms, serum thyroxine, TRAb, thyroid ultrasound and orbital computed tomography informed diagnoses.

V usage is TRBV27 and J usage is TRBJ2-1; D is uncertain. Sequenced here: peripheral blood mononuclear cells (PBMCs), sampled at new diagnosis, from a patient treated with antithyroid drugs. The source is a woman in her forties or fifties with Graves disease. This CDR3 reads CASSIRYRDPAPRNSYNEQFF. CDR3 DNA sequence: TGTGCCAGCAGTATCCGGTATCGCGACCCAGCGCCGAGAAACTCTTACAATGAGCAGTTCTTC.